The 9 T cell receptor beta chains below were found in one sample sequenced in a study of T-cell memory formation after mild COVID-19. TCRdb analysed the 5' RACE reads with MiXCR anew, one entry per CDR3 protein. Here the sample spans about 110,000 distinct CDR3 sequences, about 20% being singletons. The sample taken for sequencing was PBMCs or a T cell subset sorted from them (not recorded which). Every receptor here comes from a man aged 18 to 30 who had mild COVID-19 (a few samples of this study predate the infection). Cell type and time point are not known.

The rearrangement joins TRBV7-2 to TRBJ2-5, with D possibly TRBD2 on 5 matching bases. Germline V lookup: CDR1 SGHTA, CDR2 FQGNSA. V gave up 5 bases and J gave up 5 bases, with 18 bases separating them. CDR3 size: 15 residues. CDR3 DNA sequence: TGTGCCAGCAGCCACCCCCGGGGTCATGGGGAGACCCAGTACTTC. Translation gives CASSHPRGHGETQYF.

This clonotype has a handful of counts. The CDR3 region has the DNA TGTGCTGTTGGCGCGTACAATGAGCAGTTCTTC. Its protein product is CAVGAYNEQFF. V is TRBV5-4 and J is TRBJ2-1; D gene unclear. CDR1 is SGHNT, CDR2 YYREEE, per germline (reference sequence). The CDR3 length is 11 residues.

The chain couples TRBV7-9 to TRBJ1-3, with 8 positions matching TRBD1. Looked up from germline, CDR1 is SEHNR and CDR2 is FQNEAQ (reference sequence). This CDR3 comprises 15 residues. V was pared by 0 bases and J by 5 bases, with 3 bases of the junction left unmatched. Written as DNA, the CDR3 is TGTGCCAGCAGCTTAGCGCAGGGGGCGCGAAACACCATATATTTT. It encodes CASSLAQGARNTIYF.

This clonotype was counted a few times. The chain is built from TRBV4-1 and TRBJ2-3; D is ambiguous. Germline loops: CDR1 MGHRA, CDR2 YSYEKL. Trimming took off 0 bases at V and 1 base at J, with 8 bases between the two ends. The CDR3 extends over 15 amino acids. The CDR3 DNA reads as TGCGCCAGCAGCCAAGATCTTCTCGGCACAGATACGCAGTATTTT. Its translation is CASSQDLLGTDTQYF.

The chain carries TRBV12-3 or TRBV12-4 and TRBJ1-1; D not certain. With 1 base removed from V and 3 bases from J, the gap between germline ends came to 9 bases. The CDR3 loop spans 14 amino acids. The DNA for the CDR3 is TGTGCCAGCAGTTTAGGATTCCGGTACACTGAAGCTTTCTTT. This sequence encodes CASSLGFRYTEAFF.

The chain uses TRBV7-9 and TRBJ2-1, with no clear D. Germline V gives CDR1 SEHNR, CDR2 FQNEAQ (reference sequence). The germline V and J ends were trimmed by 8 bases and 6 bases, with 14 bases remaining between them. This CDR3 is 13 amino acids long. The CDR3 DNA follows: TGTGCCAGCCCCTCCCTAACGGGCAATGAGCAGTTCTTC. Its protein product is CASPSLTGNEQFF.

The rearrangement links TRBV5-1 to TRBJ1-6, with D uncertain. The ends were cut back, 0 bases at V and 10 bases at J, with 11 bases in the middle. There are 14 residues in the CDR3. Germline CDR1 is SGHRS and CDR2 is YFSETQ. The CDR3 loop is CASSLVGVGSPLHF. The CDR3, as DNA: TGCGCCAGCAGCTTGGTTGGGGTAGGGTCACCCCTCCACTTT.

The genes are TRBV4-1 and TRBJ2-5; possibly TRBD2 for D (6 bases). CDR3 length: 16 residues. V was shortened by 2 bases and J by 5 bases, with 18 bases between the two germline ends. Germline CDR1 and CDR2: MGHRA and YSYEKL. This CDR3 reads CASSQKPGLREETQYF. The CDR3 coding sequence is TGCGCCAGCAGCCAAAAACCGGGACTTAGGGAGGAGACCCAGTACTTC.

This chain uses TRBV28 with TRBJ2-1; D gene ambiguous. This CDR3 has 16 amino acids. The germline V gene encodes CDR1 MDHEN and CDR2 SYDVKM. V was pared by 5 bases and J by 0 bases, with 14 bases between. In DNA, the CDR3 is TGTGCCAGCAGTCTGCACACCTCAAGCTCCTACAATGAGCAGTTCTTC. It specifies CASSLHTSSSYNEQFF.